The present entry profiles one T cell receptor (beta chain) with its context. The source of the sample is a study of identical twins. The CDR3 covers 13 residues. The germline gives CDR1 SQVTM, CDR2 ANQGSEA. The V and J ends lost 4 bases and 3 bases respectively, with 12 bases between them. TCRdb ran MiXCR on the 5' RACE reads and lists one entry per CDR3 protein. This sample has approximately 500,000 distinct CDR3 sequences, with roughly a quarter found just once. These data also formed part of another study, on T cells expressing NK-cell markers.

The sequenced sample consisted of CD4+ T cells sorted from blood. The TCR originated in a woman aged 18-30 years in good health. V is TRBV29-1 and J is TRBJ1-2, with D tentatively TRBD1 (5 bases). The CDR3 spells CSVVRRGDYGYTF. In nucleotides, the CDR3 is TGCAGCGTTGTGAGGCGAGGGGACTATGGCTACACCTTC. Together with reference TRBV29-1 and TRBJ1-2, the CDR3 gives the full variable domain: SAVISQKPSRDICQRGTSLTIQCQVDSQVTMMFWYRQQPGQSLTLIATANQGSEATYESGFVIDKFPISRPNLTFSTLTVSNMSPEDSSIYLCSVVRRGDYGYTFGSGTRLTVV.